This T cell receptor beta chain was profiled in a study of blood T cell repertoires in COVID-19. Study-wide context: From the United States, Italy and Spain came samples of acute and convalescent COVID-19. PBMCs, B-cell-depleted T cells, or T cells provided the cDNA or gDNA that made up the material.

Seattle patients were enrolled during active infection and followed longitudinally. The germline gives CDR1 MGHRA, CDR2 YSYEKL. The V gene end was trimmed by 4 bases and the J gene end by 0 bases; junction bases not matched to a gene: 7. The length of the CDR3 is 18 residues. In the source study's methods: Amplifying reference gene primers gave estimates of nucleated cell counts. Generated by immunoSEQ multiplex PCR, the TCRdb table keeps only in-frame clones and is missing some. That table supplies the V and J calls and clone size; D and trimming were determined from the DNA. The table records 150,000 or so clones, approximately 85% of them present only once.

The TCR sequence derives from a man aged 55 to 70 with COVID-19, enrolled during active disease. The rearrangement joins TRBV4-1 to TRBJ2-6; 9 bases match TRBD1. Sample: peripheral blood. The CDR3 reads CASSRPGQGLSGANVLTF. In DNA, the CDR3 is TGCGCCAGCAGCCGACCGGGACAGGGCCTCTCTGGGGCCAACGTCCTGACTTTC.